This record concerns one TCR beta chain sequence. The CDR3 loop spans 13 amino acids. V trimming: 9 bases; J trimming: 1 base; junction bases outside the gene matches: 2. Germline V gene sequence: CDR1 SNHLY, CDR2 FYNNEI. This sample's time point: pretreatment peripheral blood. Sampling of each patient yielded between 1 and 8 specimens, collected pretreatment and on-treatment. What went into each PCR as a spike was synthetic TCR analog templates. Using immunoSEQ multiplex PCR, the repertoire was profiled, and TCRdb retains in-frame clones only, with some absent. The repertoire holds 70,000 to 90,000 clones, with approximately 87% as singletons. These data are taken from a study of PD-L1 blockade in urothelial cancer. Across the study: Blood was subjected to analysis at 3 weeks (second dose) and 6 weeks following treatment start.

The receptor was isolated from a man between 60 and 75 years old with urothelial cancer. The specimen comprised PBMCs, sampled around atezolizumab (anti-PD-L1) treatment. J is TRBJ1-1 and V is TRBV2; 10 nucleotides align to TRBD1. CDR3 DNA: TGTGCCAGACGACAGGGGGCGAACACTGAAGCTTTCTTT. Amino acid sequence: CARRQGANTEAFF.